Reported below is one TCR beta chain. Original processing notes: Amplified reference gene primers provided the basis for estimating nucleated cell counts. Sequencing was performed with immunoSEQ multiplex PCR; in TCRdb, only in-frame clones are kept and a portion is missing. The V and J calls and clone size are taken from that table; D and trimming were inferred from the DNA. The sample lists about 200,000 clones, about 90% seen once, with about 1.9% in the top ten. This entry belongs to a study of blood T cell repertoires in COVID-19. Study at large: Samples of COVID-19 (acute and convalescent) were obtained from the United States, Italy and Spain. In each case, the material was cDNA or gDNA derived from T cells, B-cell-depleted T cells, or PBMCs.

V lost 2 bases, J lost 2 bases, and 7 bases stayed unmatched. CDR3 length: 16 amino acids. Germline V gene data show CDR1 as MNHEY and CDR2 as SMNVEV (reference sequence). The clonotype originates from a man between 40 and 49 years old with active or convalescent COVID-19. V and J are TRBV27 and TRBJ1-2; 8 positions agree with TRBD1. Sequencing input: peripheral blood. The CDR3: CASSLTNRGGNYGYTF. CDR3 coding DNA: TGTGCCAGCAGTTTAACCAACAGGGGGGGGAACTATGGCTACACCTTC.